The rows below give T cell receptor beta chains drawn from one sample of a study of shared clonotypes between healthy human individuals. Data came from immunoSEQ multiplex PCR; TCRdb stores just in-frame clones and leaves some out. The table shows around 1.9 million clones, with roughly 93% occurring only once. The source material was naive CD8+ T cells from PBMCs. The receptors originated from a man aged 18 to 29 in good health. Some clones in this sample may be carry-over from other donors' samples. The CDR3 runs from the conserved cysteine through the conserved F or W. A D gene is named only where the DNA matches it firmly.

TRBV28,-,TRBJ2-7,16,CASSFATRGFKYEQYF,TGTGCCAGCAGTTTCGCGACCCGGGGGTTTAAGTACGAGCAGTACTTC
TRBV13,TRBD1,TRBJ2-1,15,CASSVTLTGGSEQFF,TGTGCCAGCAGCGTTACCCTGACAGGGGGGAGTGAGCAGTTCTTC
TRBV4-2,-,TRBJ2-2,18,CASSQAPPDEEGTGELFF,TGTGCCAGCAGCCAAGCGCCACCAGACGAGGAGGGCACCGGGGAGCTGTTTTTT
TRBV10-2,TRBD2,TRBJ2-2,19,CASRLGTSGPEKPTGELFF,TGCGCCAGCAGACTAGGGACTAGCGGGCCAGAAAAACCCACCGGGGAGCTGTTTTTT
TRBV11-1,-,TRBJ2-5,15,CASSPSRSPGETQYF,TGTGCCAGCAGCCCGAGTAGGAGCCCTGGGGAGACCCAGTACTTC
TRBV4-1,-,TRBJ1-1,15,CASSHDLQGNTEAFF,TGCGCCAGCAGCCATGACCTACAGGGGAACACTGAAGCTTTCTTT
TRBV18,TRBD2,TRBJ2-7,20,CASSPTPALAGVASSYEQYF,TGTGCCAGCTCACCTACCCCCGCCTTAGCGGGAGTGGCCTCCTCCTACGAGCAGTACTTC
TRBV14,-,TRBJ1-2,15,CASSQDIRDVHGYTF,TGTGCCAGCAGCCAAGATATACGGGACGTCCATGGCTACACCTTC
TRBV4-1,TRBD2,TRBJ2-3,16,CASSQEPSGKTDTQYF,TGCGCCAGCAGCCAAGAACCCAGCGGGAAGACAGATACGCAGTATTTT
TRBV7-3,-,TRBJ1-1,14,CASSLIGGRTEAFF,TGTGCCAGCAGCTTAATTGGGGGAAGGACTGAAGCTTTCTTT
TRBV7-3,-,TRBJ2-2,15,CASSPRDTPTGELFF,TGTGCCAGCAGCCCCAGGGACACCCCCACCGGGGAGCTGTTTTTT
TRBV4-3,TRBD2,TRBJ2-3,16,CASSLGTSARTDTQYF,TGCGCCAGCAGCCTGGGGACTAGCGCTCGCACAGATACGCAGTATTTT